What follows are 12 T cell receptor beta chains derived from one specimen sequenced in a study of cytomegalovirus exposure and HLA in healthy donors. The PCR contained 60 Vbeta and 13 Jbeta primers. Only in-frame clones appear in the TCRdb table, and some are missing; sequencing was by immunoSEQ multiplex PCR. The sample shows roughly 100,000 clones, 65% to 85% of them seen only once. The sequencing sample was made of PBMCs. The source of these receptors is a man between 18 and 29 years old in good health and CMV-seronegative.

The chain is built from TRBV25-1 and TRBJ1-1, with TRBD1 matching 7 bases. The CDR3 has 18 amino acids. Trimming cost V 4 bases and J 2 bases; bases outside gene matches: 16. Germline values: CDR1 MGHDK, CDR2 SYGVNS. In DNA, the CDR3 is TGTGCCAGCAGTGGGGGGAGACAGGGACGGTCCTTCAACACTGAAGCTTTCTTT. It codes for CASSGGRQGRSFNTEAFF.

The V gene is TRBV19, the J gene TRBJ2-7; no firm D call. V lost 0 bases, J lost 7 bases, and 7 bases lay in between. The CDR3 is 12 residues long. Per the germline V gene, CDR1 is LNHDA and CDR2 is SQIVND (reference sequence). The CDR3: CASSIDVGEQYF. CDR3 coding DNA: TGTGCCAGTAGTATAGACGTCGGGGAGCAGTACTTC.

CDR3 sequence (DNA): TGTGCCAGCTCACCAACGGGAGTTACCAATGAGCAGTTCTTC. Translated: CASSPTGVTNEQFF. This chain uses TRBV18 with TRBJ2-1; a weak D match, TRBD2 (6 bases). CDR1 is KGHSH and CDR2 is LQKENI in the germline V gene. V was cut by 2 bases and J by 6 bases, with 11 bases left in between. The CDR3 extends over 14 amino acids. Full variable domain (remainder filled in from reference TRBV18 and TRBJ2-1): NAGVMQNPRHLVRRRGQEARLRCSPMKGHSHVYWYRQLPEEGLKFMVYLQKENIIDESGMPKERFSAEFPKEGPSILRIQQVVRGDSAAYFCASSPTGVTNEQFFGPGTRLTVL.

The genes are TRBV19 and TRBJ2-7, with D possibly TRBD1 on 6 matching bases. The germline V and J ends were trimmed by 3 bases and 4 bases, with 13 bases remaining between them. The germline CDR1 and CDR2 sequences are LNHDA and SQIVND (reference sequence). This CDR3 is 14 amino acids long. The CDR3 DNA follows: TGTGCCAGTAGTATCGGCTCAGGGGTATACGAGCAGTACTTC. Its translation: CASSIGSGVYEQYF. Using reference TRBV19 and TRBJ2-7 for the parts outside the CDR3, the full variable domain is DGGITQSPKYLFRKEGQNVTLSCEQNLNHDAMYWYRQDPGQGLRLIYYSQIVNDFQKGDIAEGYSVSREKKESFPLTVTSAQKNPTAFYLCASSIGSGVYEQYFGPGTRLTVT.

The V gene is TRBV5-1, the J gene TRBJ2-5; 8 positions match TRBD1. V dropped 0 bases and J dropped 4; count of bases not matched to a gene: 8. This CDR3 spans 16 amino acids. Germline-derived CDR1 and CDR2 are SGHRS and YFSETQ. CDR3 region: CASSLGGQGSGETQYF. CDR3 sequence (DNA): TGCGCCAGCAGCTTGGGAGGACAGGGATCTGGAGAGACCCAGTACTTC.

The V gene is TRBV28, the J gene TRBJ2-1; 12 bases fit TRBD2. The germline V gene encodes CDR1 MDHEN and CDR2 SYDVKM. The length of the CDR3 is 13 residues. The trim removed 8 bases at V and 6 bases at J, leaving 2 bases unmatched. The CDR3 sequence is CASLAGGPNEQFF. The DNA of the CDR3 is TGTGCCAGCCTAGCGGGAGGGCCCAATGAGCAGTTCTTC. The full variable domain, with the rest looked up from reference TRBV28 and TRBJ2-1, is DVKVTQSSRYLVKRTGEKVFLECVQDMDHENMFWYRQDPGLGLRLIYFSYDVKMKEKGDIPEGYSVSREKKERFSLILESASTNQTSMYLCASLAGGPNEQFFGPGTRLTVL.

CDR3 sequence (DNA): TGTGCCAGCAGTACGCCTAATGGTCAGCCCCAGCATTTT. As protein: CASSTPNGQPQHF. V gene TRBV28 combines with J gene TRBJ1-5; D is ambiguous. V lost 5 bases and J 6 bases, leaving 11 bases between the germline ends. CDR1 is MDHEN, CDR2 SYDVKM, per germline. This CDR3 region has 13 residues.

The CDR3, as DNA: TGTGCCAGCAGTTCCCTCGGGACAGGGGTCTACGAGCAGTACTTC. Amino acid sequence: CASSSLGTGVYEQYF. The J gene is TRBJ2-7, the V gene TRBV7-2; 10 bases fit TRBD1. V dropped 6 bases and J dropped 3; count of bases not matched to a gene: 8. CDR3 length: 15 residues. CDR1 is SGHTA and CDR2 is FQGNSA in the germline V gene.

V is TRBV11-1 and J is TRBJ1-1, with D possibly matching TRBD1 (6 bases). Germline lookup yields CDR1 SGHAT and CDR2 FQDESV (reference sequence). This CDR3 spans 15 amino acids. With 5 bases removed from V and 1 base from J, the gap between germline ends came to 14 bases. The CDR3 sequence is CASSRWGQGNTEAFF. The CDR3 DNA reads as TGTGCCAGCAGCCGTTGGGGGCAGGGGAACACTGAAGCTTTCTTT. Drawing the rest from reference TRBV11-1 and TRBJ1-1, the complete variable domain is EAEVAQSPRYKITEKSQAVAFWCDPISGHATLYWYRQILGQGPELLVQFQDESVVDDSQLPKDRFSAERLKGVDSTLKIQPAELGDSAMYLCASSRWGQGNTEAFFGQGTRLTVV.

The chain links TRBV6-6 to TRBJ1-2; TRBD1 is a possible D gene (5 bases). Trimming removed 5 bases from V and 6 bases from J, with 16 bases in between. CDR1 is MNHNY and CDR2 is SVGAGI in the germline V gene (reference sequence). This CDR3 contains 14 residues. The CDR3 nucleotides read TGTGCCAGCAGTCCATCGCAGGGTCTTCATGGCTACACCTTC. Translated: CASSPSQGLHGYTF.

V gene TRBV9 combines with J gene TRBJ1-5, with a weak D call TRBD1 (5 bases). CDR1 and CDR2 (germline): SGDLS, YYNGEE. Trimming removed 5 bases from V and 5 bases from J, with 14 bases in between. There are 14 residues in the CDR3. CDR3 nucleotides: TGTGCCAGCAGTTTAGGAGGGGTTTATCAGCCCCAGCATTTT. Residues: CASSLGGVYQPQHF.

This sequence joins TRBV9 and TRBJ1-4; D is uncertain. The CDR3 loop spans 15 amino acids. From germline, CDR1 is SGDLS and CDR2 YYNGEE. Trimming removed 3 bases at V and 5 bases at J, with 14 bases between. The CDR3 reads CASSANWRNNEKLFF. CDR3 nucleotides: TGTGCCAGCAGCGCGAATTGGCGGAACAATGAAAAACTGTTTTTT.